Following are 20 T cell receptor beta chains from one sample sequenced in a study of T cell responses to AZD1222 COVID-19 vaccine listed by TCRdb under 2021. Library preparation used the immunoSEQ multiplex PCR assay. TCRdb obtained this table from immuneACCESS and retained in-frame rearrangements with V and J assigned. These tables miss some clones; where compared with another copy, unresolved V genes account for less than half of the shortfall, and the remainder is unexplained. Across this sample there are around 29,000 clones, with about 93% seen only once. Of the sample, over 8% falls within the top ten clones. In the paper's terms, the time point label means: baseline before first vaccination. The sequencing here drew on peripheral blood, taken on day 0 of AZD1222 vaccination. These receptors came from an adult in good health.

The chain links TRBV18 to TRBJ1-1; maybe TRBD1 (6 bases). Germline V gene data show CDR1 as KGHSH and CDR2 as LQKENI. The CDR3 runs 14 residues. Trimming took 8 bases from V and 2 from J, leaving 15 bases between them. As DNA, the CDR3 is TGTGCCAGCACACGCGACAGGTCTAACACTGAAGCTTTCTTT. Amino acid sequence: CASTRDRSNTEAFF.

The chain carries TRBV9 and TRBJ1-1, with TRBD1 as a possible D gene (5 bases). Germline values: CDR1 SGDLS, CDR2 YYNGEE. This CDR3 region has 13 residues. V dropped 3 bases and J dropped 5 bases, with 11 bases sitting between them. CDR3 DNA: TGTGCCAGCAGCGCGCAGGGAGGTACTGAAGCTTTCTTT. Amino acids: CASSAQGGTEAFF.

The J gene is TRBJ1-1, the V gene TRBV14, with no clear D. V lost 2 bases to trimming and J lost 1 base, with 5 bases between them. Germline V lookup: CDR1 SGHDN, CDR2 FVKESK. The CDR3 length is 13 residues. DNA of the CDR3: TGTGCCAGCAGCCAAACAGCGAACACTGAAGCTTTCTTT. Its protein is CASSQTANTEAFF. The variable domain in full, with the rest retrieved from reference TRBV14 and TRBJ1-1, is EAGVTQFPSHSVIEKGQTVTLRCDPISGHDNLYWYRRVMGKEIKFLLHFVKESKQDESGMPNNRFLAERTGGTYSTLKVQPAELEDSGVYFCASSQTANTEAFFGQGTRLTVV.

In its sample, this clone was seen once. The V gene is TRBV5-4, the J gene TRBJ1-6; D not certain. CDR3 length equals 14 residues. Trimming shortened V by 2 bases and J by 8 bases, and 11 bases separated the two germline ends. Germline V gene data show CDR1 as SGHNT and CDR2 as YYREEE (reference sequence). CDR3 DNA sequence: TGTGCCAGCAGCTTTGTTGGGGAACATTCACCCCTCCACTTT. Translating gives CASSFVGEHSPLHF.

This chain joins TRBV5-5 and TRBJ2-2, with TRBD2 as a possible D gene (6 bases). In germline, CDR1 is SGHKS, CDR2 YYEKEE (reference sequence). The CDR3 covers 14 residues. V was trimmed by 3 bases and J by 5 bases, leaving 11 bases between them. DNA of the CDR3: TGTGCCAGCAGCTGGCCCCTAGCGACCGGGGAGCTGTTTTTT. Its translation is CASSWPLATGELFF.

V gene TRBV7-9 combines with J gene TRBJ2-1; D uncertain. Germline CDR1 reads SEHNR; CDR2 reads FQNEAQ (reference sequence). The CDR3 extends over 13 amino acids. V was shortened by 1 base and J by 4 bases, with 5 bases between the two germline ends. In DNA, the CDR3 is TGTGCCAGCAGCTTAGAGAGGTACAATGAGCAGTTCTTC. The encoded protein is CASSLERYNEQFF.

The gene calls are TRBV5-5 and TRBJ1-2; no clear D. Germline lookup yields CDR1 SGHKS and CDR2 YYEKEE (reference sequence). V lost 2 bases, J lost 2 bases, and 7 bases lay in between. The CDR3 loop spans 13 amino acids. CDR3 amino acids: CASSFKGNYGYTF. The CDR3 coding sequence is TGTGCCAGCAGCTTTAAGGGAAACTATGGCTACACCTTC.

The chain employs TRBV12-3 or TRBV12-4 and TRBJ2-7, with D possibly being TRBD2 (6 bases). The V end lost 6 bases, the J end lost 3 bases, and 12 bases lay between the germline ends. CDR3 size: 13 residues. The CDR3 loop reads CASRYGTYYEQYF. As DNA, the CDR3 is TGTGCCAGCAGATACGGGACTTACTACGAGCAGTACTTC.

V usage is TRBV11-2 and J usage is TRBJ2-3; D is uncertain. The CDR3 is 14 residues long. The germline V gene encodes CDR1 SGHAT and CDR2 FQNNGV. Trimming left V 3 bases short and J 0 bases short, with 7 bases between. CDR3 region: CASSFDWSTDTQYF. DNA for the CDR3: TGTGCCAGCAGCTTCGACTGGAGCACAGATACGCAGTATTTT.

The V and J genes are TRBV12-3 or TRBV12-4 and TRBJ1-1; 7 bases agree with TRBD1. The CDR3 consists of 12 residues. Trimming removed 6 bases from V and 7 bases from J; junction bases left unmatched: 5. CDR3: CASRFYRGEAFF. The CDR3 DNA reads TGTGCCAGCAGATTCTACAGGGGTGAAGCTTTCTTT.

The rearrangement uses TRBV5-1 and TRBJ2-3, with 10 bases fitting TRBD2. This CDR3 has 16 amino acids. V was clipped by 0 bases and J by 10 bases; unmatched bases: 11. Germline V gene data show CDR1 as SGHRS and CDR2 as YFSETQ. CDR3 residues: CASSLVALAGVTAQYF. The CDR3 nucleotides are TGCGCCAGCAGCTTGGTAGCGCTAGCGGGAGTCACGGCGCAGTATTTT.

The CDR3 spells CASRDTSNTGELFF. In DNA form, the CDR3 reads TGTGCCAGCAGGGACACCTCGAACACCGGGGAGCTGTTTTTT. This chain joins TRBV7-2 and TRBJ2-2, with a possible D match to TRBD1 (5 bases). CDR1 is SGHTA and CDR2 is FQGNSA in the germline V gene. V lost 6 bases and J lost 0, with 8 bases in between. The CDR3 loop spans 14 amino acids.

This clone has just one count. This chain connects TRBV11-2 to TRBJ1-1, with a possible D match to TRBD1 (5 bases). This CDR3 is built from 14 residues. CDR1 and CDR2 from the germline V gene are SGHAT and FQNNGV. Trimming pared 3 bases from V and 3 bases from J, leaving 11 bases between. CDR3 bases: TGTGCCAGCAGCTTCCAGGGTGGGCACACTGAAGCTTTCTTT. It encodes CASSFQGGHTEAFF. The entire variable domain, with the rest obtained from reference TRBV11-2 and TRBJ1-1, is as follows: EAGVAQSPRYKIIEKRQSVAFWCNPISGHATLYWYQQILGQGPKLLIQFQNNGVVDDSQLPKDRFSAERLKGVDSTLKIQPAKLEDSAVYLCASSFQGGHTEAFFGQGTRLTVV.

V gene TRBV19 combines with J gene TRBJ2-1; 8 nucleotides line up with TRBD2. The V gene end was trimmed by 6 bases and the J gene end by 4 bases; junction bases not matched to a gene: 2. This CDR3 is built from 13 residues. Germline CDR1 is LNHDA and CDR2 is SQIVND (reference sequence). The DNA for the CDR3 is TGTGCCAGTAGACTAGCGGTTTACAATGAGCAGTTCTTC. Amino acids: CASRLAVYNEQFF.

J is TRBJ2-6 and V is TRBV19, with unresolved D. Per germline, CDR1 LNHDA and CDR2 SQIVND (reference sequence). Trimming removed 10 bases at V and 1 base at J, with 14 bases between. The CDR3 has 15 amino acids. CDR3 loop: CATQGHASGANVLTF. The CDR3 nucleotides are TGTGCCACCCAAGGCCATGCGTCTGGGGCCAACGTCCTGACTTTC.

Only one count was recorded for this clone. The chain joins TRBV6-4 to TRBJ1-6; D gene ambiguous. The V and J ends lost 5 bases and 5 bases respectively, with 7 bases between them. This CDR3 has 13 residues. Germline CDR1 and CDR2: MRHNA and SNTAGT. The CDR3 bases are TGTGCCAGCAGTCCGCAGGATAATTCACCCCTCCACTTT. Protein: CASSPQDNSPLHF.

CDR3: CASNDLGGSGRDTQYF. CDR3 bases: TGCGCCAGCAACGATTTGGGGGGTAGCGGAAGAGATACGCAGTATTTT. This chain uses TRBV4-1 with TRBJ2-3; tentatively, D is TRBD2 (6 bases). Germline V lookup: CDR1 MGHRA, CDR2 YSYEKL. The V end lost 7 bases, the J end lost 5 bases, and 22 bases lay between the germline ends. The CDR3 extends over 16 amino acids.

The V and J genes are TRBV28 and TRBJ2-5; D is perhaps TRBD2 (5 bases). V shed 3 bases and J shed 3 bases, with 8 bases lying between them. This CDR3 spans 13 amino acids. The germline CDR1 and CDR2 sequences are MDHEN and SYDVKM. Here the CDR3 reads CASSFRGEETQYF. CDR3 sequence (DNA): TGTGCCAGCAGTTTTCGGGGTGAAGAGACCCAGTACTTC.

V gene TRBV12-3 or TRBV12-4 combines with J gene TRBJ2-5; 8 bases fit TRBD2. The CDR3 is made up of 13 amino acids. V trimming: 6 bases; J trimming: 4 bases; junction bases outside the gene matches: 4. DNA of the CDR3: TGTGCCAGCAGCCCGGCGGGGGGAGAGACCCAGTACTTC. Protein sequence: CASSPAGGETQYF.

The J gene is TRBJ2-7, the V gene TRBV28, with TRBD1 identical over 9 bases. V lost 4 bases, J lost 5 bases, and 9 bases stayed unmatched. The CDR3 has 15 amino acids. CDR1 is MDHEN and CDR2 is SYDVKM in the germline V gene. CDR3 region: CASSSLQGARNEQYF. In DNA, the CDR3 is TGTGCCAGCAGTTCCCTACAGGGGGCGCGAAACGAGCAGTACTTC.